Given below is one T cell receptor beta chain in context. Its matching antigen is unknown. The DNA is omitted, as the CDR3 cannot be located on it reliably, and the CDR3 follows TCRdb's listing. The sample is drawn from a study of T cells after yellow fever vaccination. At the level of the study: Some fractions had low cell numbers, and these were prepared with SMART-Seq v4 Ultra Low Input.

The 5'RACE template-switching step produced TCR cDNA and added a universal primer site and UMIs. TCRdb recomputed calls from the 5' RACE reads with MiXCR, one row per CDR3 protein. The table has 100,000 to 150,000 distinct CDR3 sequences, around 9.8% seen once. Termini included, the CDR3 measures 14 amino acids. Germline CDR1 SGHNT, CDR2 YYREEE (reference sequence). Study-wide findings and caveats: Clonotypes appearing in both CD4 and CD8 compartments existed, and their share was small.

The chain joins TRBV5-4 to TRBJ2-4; the listed D gene, TRBD1, was not tested against the DNA. This TCR came from a young man who received the YFV17D yellow fever vaccine. Sequencing used CD8+ T cells sorted from PBMCs, obtained on the day of the yellow fever booster vaccination. CDR3 region: CASSFGPGENIQYF.